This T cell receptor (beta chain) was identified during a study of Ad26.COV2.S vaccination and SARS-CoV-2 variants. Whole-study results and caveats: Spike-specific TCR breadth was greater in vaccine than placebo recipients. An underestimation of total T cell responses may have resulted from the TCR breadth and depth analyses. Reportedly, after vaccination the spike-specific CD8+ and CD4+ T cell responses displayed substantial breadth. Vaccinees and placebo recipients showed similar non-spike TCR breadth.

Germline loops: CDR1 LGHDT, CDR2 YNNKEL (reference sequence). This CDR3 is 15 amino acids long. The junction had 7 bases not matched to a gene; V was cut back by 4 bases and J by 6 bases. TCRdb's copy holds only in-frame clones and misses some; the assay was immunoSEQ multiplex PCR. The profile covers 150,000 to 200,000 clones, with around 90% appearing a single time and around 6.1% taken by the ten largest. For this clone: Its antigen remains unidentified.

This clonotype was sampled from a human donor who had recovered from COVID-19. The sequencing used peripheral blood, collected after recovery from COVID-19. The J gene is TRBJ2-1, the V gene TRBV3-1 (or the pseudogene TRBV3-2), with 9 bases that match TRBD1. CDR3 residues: CASSPLTGGGNEQFF. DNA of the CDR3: TGTGCCAGCAGCCCCCTGACAGGGGGTGGCAATGAGCAGTTCTTC.